The rows below give T cell receptor beta chains drawn from one sample of a study of T cells in Graves' hyperthyroidism and ophthalmopathy. TCRdb re-called the multiplex PCR reads through MiXCR, storing one row per CDR3 protein. This table holds around 350,000 distinct CDR3 sequences, 14% found once. The sample was blood. All receptors derive from a young woman with Graves' ophthalmopathy. Both conserved end residues are part of each CDR3. A D gene is named only where the DNA matches it firmly. Expanded clones are given a class, and other clones once, few, many or no size at all.

d_call,clone_size,j_call,v_call,cdr3_nt,cdr3_aa
TRBD2,many,TRBJ2-2,TRBV7-3,TGTGCCAGCAGCTTAGAGGCGGGGGTAATGAACACCGGGGAGCTGTTTTTT,CASSLEAGVMNTGELFF
.,many,TRBJ1-2,TRBV7-3,TGTGCCAGCAGCTTATCGTATGGAGACAGTCTAGATGGCTACACCTTC,CASSLSYGDSLDGYTF
.,.,TRBJ2-1,TRBV6-1,TGTGCCAGTGCCCGGGGGATCAACAATGAGCAGTTCTTC,CASARGINNEQFF
TRBD1,many,TRBJ2-1,TRBV29-1,TGCAGCGTCCGTACAGGGGCCAGCTCCTACAATGAGCAGTTCTTC,CSVRTGASSYNEQFF
TRBD1,many,TRBJ2-2,TRBV28,TGTGCCAGCAGGGGACAGGGCTCCACCGGGGAGCTGTTTTTT,CASRGQGSTGELFF
.,many,TRBJ2-5,TRBV3-1,TGTGCCAGCAGCCAGAGGGATTCTGAGACCCAGTACTTC,CASSQRDSETQYF
TRBD2,many,TRBJ2-3,TRBV11-2,TGTGCCAGCAGCTTAGGACGGGGGGGCTTTGCTACGCAGTATTTT,CASSLGRGGFATQYF
TRBD1,.,TRBJ1-2,TRBV4-1,TGCGCCAGCAGCCGAGGAACCCGGGGACAGGCCCGTGCTGGCTACACCTTC,CASSRGTRGQARAGYTF
TRBD2,.,TRBJ2-3,TRBV7-3,TGTGCCAGCAGCACGACTAGCGGGAGACCCACAGATACGCAGTATTTT,CASSTTSGRPTDTQYF
TRBD1,many,TRBJ2-1,TRBV5-1,TGCGCCAGCAGCTTTGGTGGACAGGTCTACAATGAGCAGTTCTTC,CASSFGGQVYNEQFF
.,.,TRBJ1-2,TRBV20-1,TGCAGTGCTAGAGATTGGGCGACTAACTATGGCTACACCTTC,CSARDWATNYGYTF
TRBD2,many,TRBJ2-7,TRBV30,TGTGCCTGGAGTTACGGGAGGGAGCAGTACTTC,CAWSYGREQYF
TRBD1,many,TRBJ1-6,TRBV27,TGTGCCAGCAGTTTATCTGCGACAGGGCGATCACCCCTCCACTTT,CASSLSATGRSPLHF
TRBD2,many,TRBJ2-2,TRBV12-3/TRBV12-4,TGTGCCAGCAGTGAGATAGCGGGGGGGCTTGGCACCGGGGAGCTGTTTTTT,CASSEIAGGLGTGELFF
TRBD1,many,TRBJ2-7,TRBV20-1,TGCAGTGCGGCCGGGACAGGCGACTACGAGCAGTACTTC,CSAAGTGDYEQYF
.,few,TRBJ2-3,TRBV5-6,TGTGCCAGCAGCTTGGGGGCAGGTTCTCGTGCAGATACGCAGTATTTT,CASSLGAGSRADTQYF
.,many,TRBJ2-1,TRBV18,TGTGCCAGCTCCCCGACCTGGGGCGGGGAGTACAATGAGCAGTTCTTC,CASSPTWGGEYNEQFF
TRBD1,.,TRBJ2-4,TRBV20-1,TGCAGTGCTAGAGACAGCACAGGGGTTACTCAGTACTTC,CSARDSTGVTQYF
TRBD1,many,TRBJ1-4,TRBV12-3/TRBV12-4,TGTGCCAGCAGTACAGGGGAGTGGGAAAAACTGTTTTTT,CASSTGEWEKLFF
.,.,TRBJ1-6,TRBV6-1,TGTGCCAGCAGTGTTAGGCCGGGACACCCGTCCCTCCACTTT,CASSVRPGHPSLHF
TRBD1,.,TRBJ2-5,TRBV2,TGTGCCAGCCAATCCCCGGGACGACAGGGGTACTTC,CASQSPGRQGYF
TRBD2,many,TRBJ2-5,TRBV7-2,TGTGCCAGCAGCCCCAGGCGACTAGCGGGGGTAGAGACCCAGTACTTC,CASSPRRLAGVETQYF
TRBD2,few,TRBJ2-1,TRBV2,TGTGCCAGCAGGGGGACTAGCGGGAGAGGGCACAATGAGCAGTTCTTC,CASRGTSGRGHNEQFF
.,many,TRBJ1-1,TRBV28,TGTGCCACCAGGGGACGGCCTGAAGCTTTCTTT,CATRGRPEAFF
TRBD1,.,TRBJ2-1,TRBV20-1,TGCTCGGGGTTGGGACAGAAGGACGCGCAAGAGACCCAGTTCTTC,CSGLGQKDAQETQFF
TRBD1,.,TRBJ2-5,TRBV7-8,TGTGCCAGCAGCTTAGCCGAGGGGGCCGGAGAGACCCAGTACTTC,CASSLAEGAGETQYF
.,few,TRBJ1-5,TRBV19,TGTGCCAGTAGTATTTTGTTAGGGTTGTATCAGCCCCAGCATTTT,CASSILLGLYQPQHF
.,.,TRBJ2-3,TRBV20-1,TGCAGTGCTAGAGAGTTGGGACTTCCAGATACGCAGTATTTT,CSARELGLPDTQYF
TRBD1,.,TRBJ1-2,TRBV19,TGTGCCAGTACCCCCTCGACAGGGTACCTCTATGGCTACACCTTC,CASTPSTGYLYGYTF
TRBD1,many,TRBJ1-6,TRBV12-3/TRBV12-4,TGTGCCAGCAGTCAGACAGGGGTGGATTCACCCCTCCACTTT,CASSQTGVDSPLHF
.,many,TRBJ2-6,TRBV6-5,TGTGCCAGCAGTTACTCGAGTATGGGGTTCTCTGGGGCCAACGTCCTGACTTTC,CASSYSSMGFSGANVLTF
.,.,TRBJ1-1,TRBV18,TGTGCCAGCAGCGTAGGGCGGGGGGAGAGCACTGAAGCTTTCTTT,CASSVGRGESTEAFF
TRBD1,.,TRBJ2-1,TRBV6-1,TGTGCCAGCAGCCACCGGGACAGGGCTTCCTACAATGAGCAGTTCTTC,CASSHRDRASYNEQFF
TRBD1,many,TRBJ2-7,TRBV28,TGTGCCAGCAGTTTTGAGTGGCGGGACAGGGTATACTACGAGCAGTACTTC,CASSFEWRDRVYYEQYF
.,.,TRBJ1-2,TRBV9,TGTGCCAGCAGCGACAGGTACTATGGCTACACCTTC,CASSDRYYGYTF
TRBD1,many,TRBJ2-3,TRBV11-3,TGTGCCAGCAGCCCCCGGACAGGGACTGGAGATACGCAGTATTTT,CASSPRTGTGDTQYF
.,many,TRBJ2-7,TRBV28,TGTGCCAGCAGTTTGTGGGGGGCAGGGGGCTACGAGCAGTACTTC,CASSLWGAGGYEQYF
.,few,TRBJ2-2,TRBV12-3/TRBV12-4,TGTGCCAGCAGTCGAAGAGGGGACACCGGGGAGCTGTTTTTT,CASSRRGDTGELFF
TRBD2,.,TRBJ2-7,TRBV4-1,TGCGCCAGCAGTCCGGGAAGCGGGGGGGTCCTCTACGAGCAGTACTTC,CASSPGSGGVLYEQYF